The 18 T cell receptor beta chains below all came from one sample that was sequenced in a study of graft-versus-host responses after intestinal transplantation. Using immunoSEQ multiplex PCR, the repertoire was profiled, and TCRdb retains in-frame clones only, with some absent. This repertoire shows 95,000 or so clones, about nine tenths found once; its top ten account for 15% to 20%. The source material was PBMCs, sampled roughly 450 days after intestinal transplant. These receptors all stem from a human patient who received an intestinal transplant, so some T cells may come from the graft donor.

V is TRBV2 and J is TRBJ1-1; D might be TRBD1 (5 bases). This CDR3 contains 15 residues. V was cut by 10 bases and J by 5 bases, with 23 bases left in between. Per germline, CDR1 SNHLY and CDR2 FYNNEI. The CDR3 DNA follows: TGTGCCACCCAGGGTCTGTCGTCGGCTGGGACTGAAGCTTTCTTT. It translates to CATQGLSSAGTEAFF.

The CDR3 DNA sequence: TGTGCCAGCAGTTACTCGCTCGGGGCAGGGAACACTGAAGCTTTCTTT. Its protein is CASSYSLGAGNTEAFF. The rearrangement joins TRBV6-5 to TRBJ1-1, with D possibly matching TRBD1 (5 bases). The V gene lost 0 bases and the J gene lost 1 base, with 12 bases spanning the gap. Germline V gene sequence: CDR1 MNHEY, CDR2 SVGAGI. The CDR3 has 16 residues.

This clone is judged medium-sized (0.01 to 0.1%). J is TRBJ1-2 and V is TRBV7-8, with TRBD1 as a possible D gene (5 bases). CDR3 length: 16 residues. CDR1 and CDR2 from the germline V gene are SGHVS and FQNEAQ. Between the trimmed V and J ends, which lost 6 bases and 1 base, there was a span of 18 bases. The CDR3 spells CASSLQGQNINYGYTF. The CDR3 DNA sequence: TGTGCCAGCAGTCTCCAGGGTCAGAATATTAACTATGGCTACACCTTC.

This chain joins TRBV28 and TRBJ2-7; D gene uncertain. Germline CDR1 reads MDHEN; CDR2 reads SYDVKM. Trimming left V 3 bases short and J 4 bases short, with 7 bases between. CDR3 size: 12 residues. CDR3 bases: TGTGCCAGCAGTTTCATGGGATACGAGCAGTACTTC. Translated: CASSFMGYEQYF. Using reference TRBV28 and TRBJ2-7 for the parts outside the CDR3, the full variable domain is DVKVTQSSRYLVKRTGEKVFLECVQDMDHENMFWYRQDPGLGLRLIYFSYDVKMKEKGDIPEGYSVSREKKERFSLILESASTNQTSMYLCASSFMGYEQYFGPGTRLTVT.

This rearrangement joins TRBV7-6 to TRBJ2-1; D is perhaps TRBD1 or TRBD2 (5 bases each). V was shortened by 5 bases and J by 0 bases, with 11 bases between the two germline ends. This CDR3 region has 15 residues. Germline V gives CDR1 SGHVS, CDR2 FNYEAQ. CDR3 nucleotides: TGTGCCAGCAGCCCGGGACGGAGCTCCTACAATGAGCAGTTCTTC. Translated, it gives CASSPGRSSYNEQFF.

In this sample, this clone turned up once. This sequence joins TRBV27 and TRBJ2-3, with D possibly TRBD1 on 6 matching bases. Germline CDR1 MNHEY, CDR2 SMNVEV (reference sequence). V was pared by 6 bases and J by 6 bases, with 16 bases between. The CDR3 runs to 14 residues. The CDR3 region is CASSSGHDPDTQYF. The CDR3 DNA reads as TGTGCCAGCAGCTCGGGACACGATCCCGATACGCAGTATTTT.

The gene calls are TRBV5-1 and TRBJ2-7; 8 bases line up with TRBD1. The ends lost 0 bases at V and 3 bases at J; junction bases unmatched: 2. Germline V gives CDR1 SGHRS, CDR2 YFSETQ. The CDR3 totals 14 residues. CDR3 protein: CASSLGGTGYEQYF. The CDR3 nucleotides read TGCGCCAGCAGCTTGGGAGGGACAGGCTACGAGCAGTACTTC.

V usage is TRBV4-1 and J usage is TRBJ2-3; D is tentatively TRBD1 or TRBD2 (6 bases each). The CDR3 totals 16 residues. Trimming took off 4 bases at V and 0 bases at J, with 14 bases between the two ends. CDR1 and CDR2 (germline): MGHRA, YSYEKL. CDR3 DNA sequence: TGCGCCAGCAGCCCTGCCGTAGGGGGGAGCACAGATACGCAGTATTTT. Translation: CASSPAVGGSTDTQYF.

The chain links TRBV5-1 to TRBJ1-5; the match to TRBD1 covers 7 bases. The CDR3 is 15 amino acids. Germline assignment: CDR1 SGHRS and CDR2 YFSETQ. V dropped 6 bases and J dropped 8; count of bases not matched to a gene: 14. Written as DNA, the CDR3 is TGCGCCAGCAAAAAAACAGGGGTGTCTCCGGAGCCCCAGCATTTT. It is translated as CASKKTGVSPEPQHF. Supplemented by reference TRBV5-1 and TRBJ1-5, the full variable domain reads KAGVTQTPRYLIKTRGQQVTLSCSPISGHRSVSWYQQTPGQGLQFLFEYFSETQRNKGNFPGRFSGRQFSNSRSEMNVSTLELGDSALYLCASKKTGVSPEPQHFGDGTRLSIL.

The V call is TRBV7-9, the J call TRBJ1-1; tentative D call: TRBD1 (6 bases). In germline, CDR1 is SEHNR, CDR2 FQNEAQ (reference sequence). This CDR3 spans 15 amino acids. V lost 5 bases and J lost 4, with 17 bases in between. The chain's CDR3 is CASSPTPTGPTEAFF. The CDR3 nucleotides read TGTGCCAGCAGCCCCACCCCTACAGGGCCCACTGAAGCTTTCTTT. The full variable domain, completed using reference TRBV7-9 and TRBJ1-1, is DTGVSQNPRHKITKRGQNVTFRCDPISEHNRLYWYRQTLGQGPEFLTYFQNEAQLEKSRLLSDRFSAERPKGSFSTLEIQRTEQGDSAMYLCASSPTPTGPTEAFFGQGTRLTVV.

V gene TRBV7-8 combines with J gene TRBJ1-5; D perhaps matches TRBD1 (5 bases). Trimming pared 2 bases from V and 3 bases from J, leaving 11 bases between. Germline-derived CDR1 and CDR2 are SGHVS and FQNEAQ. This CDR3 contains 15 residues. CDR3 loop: CASSLRGDDNQPQHF. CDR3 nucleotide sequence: TGTGCCAGCAGCTTACGAGGGGATGACAATCAGCCCCAGCATTTT.

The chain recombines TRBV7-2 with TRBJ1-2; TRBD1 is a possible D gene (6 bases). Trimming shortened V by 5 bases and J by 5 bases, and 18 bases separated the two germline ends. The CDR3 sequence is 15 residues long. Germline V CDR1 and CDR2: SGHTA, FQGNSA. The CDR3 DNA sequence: TGTGCCAGCAGCACCCCGGGGGCCGTAGGGTATGGCTACACCTTC. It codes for CASSTPGAVGYGYTF. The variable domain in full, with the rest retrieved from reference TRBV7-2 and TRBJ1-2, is GAGVSQSPSNKVTEKGKDVELRCDPISGHTALYWYRQSLGQGLEFLIYFQGNSAPDKSGLPSDRFSAERTGGSVSTLTIQRTQQEDSAVYLCASSTPGAVGYGYTFGSGTRLTVV.

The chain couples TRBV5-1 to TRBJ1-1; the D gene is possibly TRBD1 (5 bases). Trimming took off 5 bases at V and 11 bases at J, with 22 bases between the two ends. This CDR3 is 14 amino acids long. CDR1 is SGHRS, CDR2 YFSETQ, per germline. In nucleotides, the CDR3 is TGCGCCAGCAGAAGGTTCCGGTGGGGGATCCGGGCTTTCTTT. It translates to CASRRFRWGIRAFF.

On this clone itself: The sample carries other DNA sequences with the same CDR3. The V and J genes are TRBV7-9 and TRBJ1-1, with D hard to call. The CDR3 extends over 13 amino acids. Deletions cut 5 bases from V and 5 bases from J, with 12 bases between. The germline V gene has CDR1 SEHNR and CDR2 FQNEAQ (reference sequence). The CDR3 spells CASSPLVGTEAFF. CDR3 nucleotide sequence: TGTGCCAGCAGCCCCCTTGTGGGGACTGAAGCTTTCTTT.

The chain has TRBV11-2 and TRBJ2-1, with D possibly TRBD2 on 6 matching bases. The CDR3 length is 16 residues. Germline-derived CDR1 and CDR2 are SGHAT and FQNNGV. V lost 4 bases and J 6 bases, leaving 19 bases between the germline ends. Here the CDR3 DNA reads TGTGCCAGCAGCTCCCCTGGGACTTTAACCCCCAATGAGCAGTTCTTC. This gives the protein CASSSPGTLTPNEQFF.

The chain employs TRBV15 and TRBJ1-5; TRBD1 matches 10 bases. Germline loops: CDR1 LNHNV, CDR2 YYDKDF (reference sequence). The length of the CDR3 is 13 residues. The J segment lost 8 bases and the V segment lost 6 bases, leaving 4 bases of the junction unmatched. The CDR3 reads CATSRQGAKPQHF. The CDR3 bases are TGTGCCACCAGTAGACAGGGGGCTAAGCCCCAGCATTTT.

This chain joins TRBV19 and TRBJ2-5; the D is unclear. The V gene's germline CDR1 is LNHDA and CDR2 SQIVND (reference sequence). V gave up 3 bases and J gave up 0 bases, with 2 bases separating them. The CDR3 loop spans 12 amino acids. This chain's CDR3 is CASSMDQETQYF. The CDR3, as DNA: TGTGCCAGTAGTATGGACCAAGAGACCCAGTACTTC.

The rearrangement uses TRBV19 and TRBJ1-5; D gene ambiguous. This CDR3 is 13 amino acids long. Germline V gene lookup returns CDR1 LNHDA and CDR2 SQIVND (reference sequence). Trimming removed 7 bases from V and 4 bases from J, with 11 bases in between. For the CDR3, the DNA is TGTGCCAGTATGGAGCAGGCGAATCAGCCCCAGCATTTT. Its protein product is CASMEQANQPQHF.